The rows below give T cell receptor beta chains drawn from one sample of a study of blood T cells in healthy people across ages. TCRdb called the 5' RACE reads again in MiXCR, with one record for every CDR3 protein. The data show 1.5 million to 2 million distinct CDR3 sequences, about 49% seen once. Sequences were obtained from blood. These receptors originate from a woman in her thirties or forties in good health. The CDR3 runs from the conserved cysteine through the conserved F or W. D genes are given only for firm matches. Only some rows state a clone size, as once, few, many or a class for expanded clones.

abundance: -
v_gene: TRBV29-1
j_gene: TRBJ2-3
d_gene: TRBD1
CDR3aa: CSASGCGAGGVTDTQYF
CDR3nt: TGCAGCGCCTCAGGGTGCGGGGCAGGGGGCGTCACAGATACGCAGTATTTT

abundance: -
v_gene: TRBV6-6
j_gene: TRBJ1-2
d_gene: -
CDR3aa: CASSLGEDPNYGYTF
CDR3nt: TGTGCCAGCAGTCTGGGAGAGGATCCCAACTATGGCTACACCTTC

abundance: few
v_gene: TRBV5-1
j_gene: TRBJ2-5
d_gene: -
CDR3aa: CASSQPGMGETQYF
CDR3nt: TGCGCCAGCAGCCAGCCGGGGATGGGGGAGACCCAGTACTTC

abundance: -
v_gene: TRBV12-5
j_gene: TRBJ2-3
d_gene: TRBD2
CDR3aa: CASDPGLAATSTDTQYF
CDR3nt: TGTGCTAGTGATCCGGGACTAGCAGCGACTAGCACAGATACGCAGTATTTT

abundance: -
v_gene: TRBV29-1
j_gene: TRBJ2-2
d_gene: -
CDR3aa: CSALPENTGELFF
CDR3nt: TGCAGCGCCCTCCCAGAGAACACCGGGGAGCTGTTTTTT

abundance: -
v_gene: TRBV6-5
j_gene: TRBJ1-2
d_gene: -
CDR3aa: CASSYRGVEGYTF
CDR3nt: TGTGCCAGCAGTTATAGGGGAGTAGAAGGCTACACCTTC

abundance: once
v_gene: TRBV27
j_gene: TRBJ1-1
d_gene: -
CDR3aa: CASSPTTGGEAFF
CDR3nt: TGTGCCAGCAGTCCAACAACTGGCGGCGAAGCTTTCTTT

abundance: -
v_gene: TRBV6-5
j_gene: TRBJ2-6
d_gene: -
CDR3aa: CASSNQGSGANVLTF
CDR3nt: TGTGCCAGCAGTAACCAGGGCTCCGGGGCCAACGTCCTGACTTTC

abundance: -
v_gene: TRBV29-1
j_gene: TRBJ2-3
d_gene: -
CDR3aa: CSVIGGTSTDTQYF
CDR3nt: TGCAGCGTTATAGGGGGGACTAGCACAGATACGCAGTATTTT

abundance: -
v_gene: TRBV20-1
j_gene: TRBJ2-3
d_gene: -
CDR3aa: CSVTVETDTQYF
CDR3nt: TGCAGTGTCACGGTAGAGACAGATACGCAGTATTTT

abundance: few
v_gene: TRBV13
j_gene: TRBJ2-1
d_gene: -
CDR3aa: CASSLGRGVNKFF
CDR3nt: TGTGCCAGCAGCTTAGGCCGAGGGGTGAATAAGTTCTTC

abundance: -
v_gene: TRBV19
j_gene: TRBJ2-7
d_gene: -
CDR3aa: CASSTGRGKRGEQYF
CDR3nt: TGTGCCAGTAGTACAGGTAGGGGTAAGAGAGGCGAGCAGTACTTC

abundance: few
v_gene: TRBV9
j_gene: TRBJ2-3
d_gene: -
CDR3aa: CASSVDQSRADTQYF
CDR3nt: TGTGCCAGCAGCGTAGACCAGTCCCGCGCGGATACGCAGTATTTT

abundance: -
v_gene: TRBV20-1
j_gene: TRBJ2-1
d_gene: TRBD1
CDR3aa: CSARDAVGQGLYNEQFF
CDR3nt: TGCAGTGCTAGAGATGCGGTGGGACAGGGGCTATACAATGAGCAGTTCTTC

abundance: few
v_gene: TRBV29-1
j_gene: TRBJ2-1
d_gene: -
CDR3aa: CSATSDHNEQFF
CDR3nt: TGCAGCGCCACTTCGGACCACAATGAGCAGTTCTTC

abundance: -
v_gene: TRBV12-3/TRBV12-4
j_gene: TRBJ2-1
d_gene: TRBD1
CDR3aa: CASSYTGADNEQFF
CDR3nt: TGTGCCAGCAGTTACACAGGGGCTGACAATGAGCAGTTCTTC

abundance: few
v_gene: TRBV20-1
j_gene: TRBJ2-7
d_gene: -
CDR3aa: CSASGALYEQYF
CDR3nt: TGCAGTGCTAGCGGGGCCCTCTACGAGCAGTACTTC

abundance: -
v_gene: TRBV2
j_gene: TRBJ2-5
d_gene: -
CDR3aa: CASPGGLQETQYF
CDR3nt: TGTGCCAGCCCCGGCGGTTTACAAGAGACCCAGTACTTC

abundance: -
v_gene: TRBV11-1
j_gene: TRBJ2-5
d_gene: TRBD1
CDR3aa: CAGSDRDSRGETQYF
CDR3nt: TGTGCCGGCAGCGACCGGGACAGTCGGGGAGAGACCCAGTACTTC

abundance: -
v_gene: TRBV4-3
j_gene: TRBJ2-3
d_gene: -
CDR3aa: CASSQEIGGYGVTDTQYF
CDR3nt: TGCGCCAGCAGCCAAGAAATAGGAGGGTACGGTGTCACAGATACGCAGTATTTT

abundance: few
v_gene: TRBV13
j_gene: TRBJ2-7
d_gene: -
CDR3aa: CASSWADGGVSYEQYF
CDR3nt: TGTGCCAGCAGCTGGGCTGACGGGGGAGTATCCTACGAGCAGTACTTC

abundance: -
v_gene: TRBV24-1
j_gene: TRBJ2-1
d_gene: -
CDR3aa: CATSDKGRTLVDEQFF
CDR3nt: TGTGCCACCAGTGATAAGGGACGAACCTTAGTCGATGAGCAGTTCTTC

abundance: -
v_gene: TRBV10-3
j_gene: TRBJ2-5
d_gene: TRBD2
CDR3aa: CATAGGRDEQYF
CDR3nt: TGTGCCACGGCGGGGGGGCGAGATGAGCAGTACTTC

abundance: few
v_gene: TRBV6-2/TRBV6-3
j_gene: TRBJ1-5
d_gene: -
CDR3aa: CASSYFPSNQPQHF
CDR3nt: TGTGCCAGCAGTTACTTCCCTAGCAATCAGCCCCAGCATTTT

abundance: few
v_gene: TRBV14
j_gene: TRBJ2-7
d_gene: -
CDR3aa: CASRAGTEQYF
CDR3nt: TGTGCCAGCAGGGCGGGGACCGAGCAGTACTTC

abundance: -
v_gene: TRBV7-2
j_gene: TRBJ1-2
d_gene: -
CDR3aa: CASSAGVGYGYTF
CDR3nt: TGTGCCAGCAGCGCGGGTGTAGGCTATGGCTACACCTTC

abundance: few
v_gene: TRBV9
j_gene: TRBJ2-1
d_gene: -
CDR3aa: CASSVVGSGYEQFF
CDR3nt: TGTGCCAGCAGCGTAGTAGGTAGTGGGTATGAGCAGTTCTTC

abundance: -
v_gene: TRBV2
j_gene: TRBJ2-1
d_gene: TRBD2
CDR3aa: CASSRGLAGVSSYNEQFF
CDR3nt: TGTGCCAGCAGTAGGGGACTAGCGGGGGTTAGCTCCTACAATGAGCAGTTCTTC

abundance: -
v_gene: TRBV4-2
j_gene: TRBJ2-3
d_gene: -
CDR3aa: CASSLGGGVLTDTQYF
CDR3nt: TGTGCCAGCAGCCTTGGAGGGGGTGTTTTGACAGATACGCAGTATTTT

abundance: -
v_gene: TRBV4-2
j_gene: TRBJ2-5
d_gene: TRBD2
CDR3aa: CASSPRLAGGRQETQYF
CDR3nt: TGTGCCAGCAGCCCCAGACTAGCGGGGGGGAGACAAGAGACCCAGTACTTC

abundance: few
v_gene: TRBV12-3/TRBV12-4
j_gene: TRBJ2-5
d_gene: -
CDR3aa: CASSLAMAAETQYF
CDR3nt: TGTGCCAGCAGTTTAGCGATGGCAGCGGAGACCCAGTACTTC

abundance: few
v_gene: TRBV20-1
j_gene: TRBJ2-3
d_gene: -
CDR3aa: CSARDLRGIGTDTQYF
CDR3nt: TGCAGTGCTAGAGATCTCCGGGGTATTGGCACAGATACGCAGTATTTT

abundance: -
v_gene: TRBV5-1
j_gene: TRBJ2-1
d_gene: TRBD1
CDR3aa: CANSGQGRYNEQFF
CDR3nt: TGCGCCAACAGTGGACAGGGCCGCTACAATGAGCAGTTCTTC

abundance: few
v_gene: TRBV4-2
j_gene: TRBJ2-5
d_gene: TRBD1
CDR3aa: CASSQRDRGYQETQYF
CDR3nt: TGTGCCAGCAGCCAAAGGGACAGGGGGTACCAAGAGACCCAGTACTTC

abundance: -
v_gene: TRBV5-8
j_gene: TRBJ1-2
d_gene: -
CDR3aa: CASSFVPGDITF
CDR3nt: TGTGCCAGCAGCTTCGTTCCAGGGGATATCACCTTC

abundance: -
v_gene: TRBV12-3/TRBV12-4
j_gene: TRBJ2-3
d_gene: TRBD2
CDR3aa: CAGSLSGGSTDTQYF
CDR3nt: TGTGCCGGCAGTTTATCGGGGGGTTCCACAGATACGCAGTATTTT

abundance: -
v_gene: TRBV28
j_gene: TRBJ1-2
d_gene: -
CDR3aa: CASSFGRGFLGYTF
CDR3nt: TGTGCCAGCAGTTTTGGCAGGGGATTTCTTGGCTACACCTTC